This record covers a single T cell receptor (beta chain). TCRdb reprocessed the 5' RACE reads via MiXCR and lists one record per CDR3 protein. The table records some 660,000 distinct CDR3 sequences, around 8.3% of them present only once. This sample is part of a study of identical twins. This sample also belongs to another study, concerning yellow fever vaccine responses in identical twins.

Sequenced input: PBMCs. The TCR was taken from a woman aged 18-29 years in good health.

The CDR3 sequence is CASSSKRGPGVTDTQYF. In DNA form, the CDR3 reads TGTGCCAGCAGCTCAAAGCGGGGGCCAGGGGTCACAGATACGCAGTATTTT. This chain links TRBV7-9 with TRBJ2-3, with 8 positions matching TRBD2. The ends lost 4 bases at V and 2 bases at J; junction bases unmatched: 11. In germline, CDR1 is SEHNR, CDR2 FQNEAQ (reference sequence). The CDR3 spans 17 residues.